This T cell receptor beta chain was sequenced in a study of blood T cell repertoires in COVID-19. As for the study in general: Samples representing acute and convalescent COVID-19 were sourced from the United States, Italy and Spain.

The authors' processing: Reference gene primer amplification gave nucleated cell count estimates. Using immunoSEQ multiplex PCR, the repertoire was profiled, and TCRdb retains in-frame clones only, with some absent. The D gene and trimming were derived from the DNA, and the V and J assignments and clone size from that table. This table holds 150,000 or so clones, over 80% found once. The CDR3 runs to 15 residues. Trimming removed 8 bases from V and 7 bases from J; junction bases left unmatched: 13. Germline V gives CDR1 MGHDK, CDR2 SYGVNS. This TCR was recovered from a man between 65 and 85 years old who had recovered from COVID-19. The V and J genes are TRBV25-1 and TRBJ2-7; 11 bases agree with TRBD2. The material sequenced was peripheral blood. The CDR3 nucleotides read TGTGCCAGCGGACCCCGACTAGCGGGGCTTCGGGAGCAGTACTTC. It codes for CASGPRLAGLREQYF.